These T cell receptor beta chains were read from a single sample in a study of tumor T cells in aggressive B-cell lymphoma. Assay: immunoSEQ multiplex PCR; the TCRdb copy retains only in-frame clones and omits some. The table has 1,700 or so clones, roughly 92% seen once. Material for sequencing was tumor tissue. All receptors come from an adult with diffuse large B cell lymphoma. Some clones in this sample may be carry-over from other donors' samples. The CDR3 runs from the conserved cysteine through the conserved F or W. D genes are given only for firm matches. Where a row states a size, it is once, few, many or the class of an expanded clone; other rows omit it.

17	TRBD1	TRBJ1-3	TRBV5-4	.	CASSLVGTGLAGNTIYF	TGTGCCAGCAGCTTGGTCGGGACAGGGTTGGCTGGAAACACCATATATTTT
16	TRBD1	TRBJ1-5	TRBV19	.	CASIGRTGTGNQPQHF	TGTGCCAGTATAGGGCGGACAGGGACGGGCAATCAGCCCCAGCATTTT
13	.	TRBJ2-2	TRBV19	.	CATSVDNTGELFF	TGTGCCACCAGCGTAGATAACACCGGGGAGCTGTTTTTT
16	.	TRBJ2-3	TRBV30	.	CAWSVPRRGSTDTQYF	TGTGCCTGGAGTGTACCCCGACGGGGAAGCACAGATACGCAGTATTTT
16	TRBD2	TRBJ2-3	TRBV5-1	.	CASSPGLAGAADTQYF	TGCGCCAGCAGCCCGGGACTAGCGGGAGCTGCAGATACGCAGTATTTT
17	TRBD1	TRBJ1-5	TRBV5-1	.	CASSLGTGPISNQPQHF	TGCGCCAGCAGCTTGGGGACAGGACCTATTAGCAATCAGCCCCAGCATTTT
16	.	TRBJ2-2	TRBV5-1	.	CASSPAGTLYTGELFF	TGCGCCAGCAGCCCCGCCGGGACTCTTTACACCGGGGAGCTGTTTTTT
14	.	TRBJ1-1	TRBV9	once	CASSVVAENTEAFF	TGTGCCAGCAGCGTAGTCGCTGAGAATACTGAAGCTTTCTTT
13	.	TRBJ1-1	TRBV27	.	CASSHKHNTEAFF	TGTGCCAGCAGTCACAAACATAACACTGAAGCTTTCTTT
14	.	TRBJ2-1	TRBV9	.	CASSAGVTVNEQFF	TGTGCCAGCAGCGCGGGGGTGACAGTCAATGAGCAGTTCTTC
14	.	TRBJ2-7	TRBV7-2	few	CASSLDRVRYEQYF	TGTGCCAGCAGCTTAGACAGGGTAAGATACGAGCAGTACTTC
15	TRBD1	TRBJ1-5	TRBV6-6	.	CASSLVTGVYQPQHF	TGTGCCAGCAGTTTGGTCACAGGGGTTTACCAGCCCCAGCATTTT
15	.	TRBJ1-2	TRBV30	.	CAWSVEASRNYGYTF	TGTGCCTGGAGTGTAGAGGCCTCGAGGAACTATGGCTACACCTTC
14	.	TRBJ1-5	TRBV6-5	.	CASRRTGDNQPQHF	TGTGCCAGCAGACGGACGGGAGACAATCAGCCCCAGCATTTT
14	TRBD1	TRBJ2-7	TRBV30	.	CAWSLGTGNHEQYF	TGTGCCTGGAGTCTCGGGACAGGGAACCACGAGCAGTACTTC
13	.	TRBJ2-2	TRBV18	.	CASSPGWVGELFF	TGTGCCAGCTCACCGGGCTGGGTCGGGGAGCTGTTTTTT
16	TRBD1	TRBJ1-4	TRBV9	few	CASSQQGTGAFEKLFF	TGTGCCAGCAGCCAACAAGGGACAGGGGCGTTTGAAAAACTGTTTTTT
14	.	TRBJ1-2	TRBV7-9	.	CASSLDNSNYGYTF	TGTGCCAGCAGCTTAGACAATTCTAACTATGGCTACACCTTC
14	.	TRBJ2-5	TRBV19	.	CASSIAGAQETQYF	TGTGCCAGTAGTATTGCAGGGGCACAAGAGACCCAGTACTTC
14	TRBD1	TRBJ2-3	TRBV6-5	.	CASSGTGGTDTQYF	TGTGCCAGCAGCGGGACAGGGGGGACAGATACGCAGTATTTT
14	TRBD1	TRBJ1-4	TRBV5-5	.	CASSTGGTNEKLFF	TGTGCCAGCAGCACAGGGGGCACTAATGAAAAACTGTTTTTT
14	.	TRBJ2-5	TRBV14	once	CASSQVSGSGEQYF	TGTGCCAGCAGCCAAGTTTCGGGCTCGGGGGAGCAGTACTTC
14	.	TRBJ1-2	TRBV7-2	.	CASSLDRGARGYTF	TGTGCCAGCAGCTTAGATCGGGGGGCCCGGGGCTACACCTTC
16	.	TRBJ1-2	TRBV7-2	.	CASSLADFTGPDGYTF	TGTGCCAGCAGCTTAGCCGACTTCACAGGGCCGGATGGCTACACCTTC
16	TRBD2	TRBJ2-2	TRBV18	.	CASSPTSGVLTGELFF	TGTGCCAGCTCACCAACGAGCGGGGTCCTCACCGGGGAGCTGTTTTTT
13	.	TRBJ1-5	TRBV7-2	.	CASSFYRNQPQHF	TGTGCCAGCAGCTTCTACCGAAATCAGCCCCAGCATTTT
12	TRBD1	TRBJ1-1	TRBV6-5	.	CASIGTGVNAFF	TGTGCCAGCATCGGGACAGGGGTTAACGCTTTCTTT
13	TRBD1	TRBJ1-5	TRBV10-3	.	CAIRRTGGQPQHF	TGTGCCATCAGAAGGACAGGGGGTCAGCCCCAGCATTTT
14	TRBD2	TRBJ2-1	TRBV5-1	.	CASSWGLANGEQFF	TGCGCCAGCAGCTGGGGACTAGCTAATGGTGAGCAGTTCTTC
14	TRBD2	TRBJ2-1	TRBV5-1	.	CASSSSGNKYEQFF	TGCGCCAGCAGTTCCAGCGGGAATAAATATGAGCAGTTCTTC
13	.	TRBJ1-2	TRBV4-1	.	CASSPEGGYGYTF	TGCGCCAGCAGCCCGGAGGGAGGTTATGGCTACACCTTC
15	.	TRBJ2-2	TRBV5-1	.	CASKVGQTNTGELFF	TGCGCCAGCAAGGTGGGGCAGACGAACACCGGGGAGCTGTTTTTT
14	.	TRBJ2-5	TRBV10-3	.	CAISHQLGGETQYF	TGTGCCATCAGTCACCAACTAGGGGGTGAGACCCAGTACTTC
14	.	TRBJ2-3	TRBV5-1	.	CASSRTGSGDTQYF	TGCGCCAGCAGCCGTACAGGGTCGGGAGATACGCAGTATTTT
14	TRBD1	TRBJ2-7	TRBV7-9	.	CASSPGTGAYEQYF	TGTGCCAGCAGCCCCGGGACAGGAGCCTACGAGCAGTACTTC
19	TRBD1	TRBJ2-7	TRBV18	few	CASSQFPGQGSSPSYEQYF	TGTGCCAGCTCACAATTCCCGGGACAGGGATCCTCGCCATCCTACGAGCAGTACTTC
14	.	TRBJ1-1	TRBV5-1	.	CASSLIGGDTEAFF	TGCGCCAGCAGCTTGATAGGAGGTGACACTGAAGCTTTCTTT
16	TRBD2	TRBJ2-3	TRBV7-3	.	CASSLGGLAGTDTQYF	TGTGCCAGCAGCTTAGGGGGACTAGCGGGCACAGATACGCAGTATTTT
12	TRBD1	TRBJ2-1	TRBV19	once	CASSIVGQGKFF	TGTGCCAGTAGTATAGTAGGACAGGGAAAGTTCTTC
15	.	TRBJ2-3	TRBV5-1	.	CASSLGGHSTDTQYF	TGCGCCAGCAGCTTGGGGGGACACAGCACAGATACGCAGTATTTT
14	TRBD1	TRBJ2-7	TRBV5-1	.	CASSWGTGGYEQYF	TGCGCCAGCAGCTGGGGGACAGGGGGTTACGAGCAGTACTTC
16	.	TRBJ2-7	TRBV15	.	CATSRPGTHNTYEQYF	TGTGCCACCAGCAGACCGGGGACTCATAACACCTACGAGCAGTACTTC
13	.	TRBJ2-3	TRBV18	.	CASSPVSTDTQYF	TGTGCCAGCTCTCCCGTTAGCACAGATACGCAGTATTTT
17	TRBD1	TRBJ1-4	TRBV18	.	CASSRTGGLGNNEKLFF	TGTGCCAGCTCACGGACAGGGGGTTTGGGAAATAATGAAAAACTGTTTTTT
14	.	TRBJ2-7	TRBV19	.	CASSIAGSSYEQYF	TGTGCCAGTAGTATTGCGGGGAGCTCCTACGAGCAGTATTTC
16	.	TRBJ2-1	TRBV27	.	CASSFPRRGSYNEQFF	TGTGCCAGCAGTTTTCCCAGGCGGGGCTCATACAATGAGCAGTTCTTC
13	.	TRBJ2-5	TRBV10-2	.	CASSDVAQETQYF	TGCGCCAGCAGTGACGTAGCCCAAGAGACCCAGTACTTC
15	.	TRBJ2-5	TRBV9	.	CASSVVGSGFETQYF	TGTGCCAGCAGCGTAGTCGGATCGGGGTTTGAGACCCAGTACTTC
11	.	TRBJ2-1	TRBV20-1	.	CSAPLFNEQFF	TGCAGTGCTCCTCTTTTCAATGAGCAGTTCTTC
14	.	TRBJ2-3	TRBV7-9	.	CASSQTGSTDTQYF	TGTGCCAGCAGCCAAACAGGGTCTACAGATACGCAGTATTTT
14	TRBD1	TRBJ2-7	TRBV18	.	CASSPWDSRYEQYF	TGTGCCAGCTCACCATGGGACAGCCGGTACGAGCAGTACTTC
15	.	TRBJ2-5	TRBV7-9	.	CASSLLGGRGETQYF	TGTGCCAGCAGCTTATTAGGAGGCCGTGGGGAGACCCAGTACTTC